The entry below describes one T cell receptor beta chain. As yet, its antigen is unknown. TCRdb redid the calling of the 5' RACE reads with MiXCR, one entry per CDR3 protein. The sample holds about 190,000 distinct CDR3 sequences, roughly 15% seen once. These data come from a study of identical twins. Study results and limitations: The same donors were not followed; conclusions instead depended on cross-sectional statistical analysis.

The CDR3 totals 11 residues. Trimming stripped 2 bases from V and 12 bases from J, with 8 bases between. CDR1 is SGHAT, CDR2 FQNNGV, per germline. These data were also reused for a study on T cells expressing NK-cell markers. Per that paper: The authors derived TCR beta repertoires from sorted CD3+CD56+NKG2C+, CD3+CD56+NKG2C- and CD3+CD56-NKG2C+ T cells. Topping the CD3+CD56-NKG2C+ fraction as well were these clonotypes, in a few donors.

The sequenced sample consisted of CD8+ T cells sorted from blood. The chain combines TRBV11-2 with TRBJ2-1, with a tentative D call TRBD2 (5 bases). This TCR came from a woman under 30 in good health. The CDR3 is CASSLSGWQFF. CDR3 nucleotides: TGTGCCAGCAGCTTATCGGGGTGGCAGTTCTTC.